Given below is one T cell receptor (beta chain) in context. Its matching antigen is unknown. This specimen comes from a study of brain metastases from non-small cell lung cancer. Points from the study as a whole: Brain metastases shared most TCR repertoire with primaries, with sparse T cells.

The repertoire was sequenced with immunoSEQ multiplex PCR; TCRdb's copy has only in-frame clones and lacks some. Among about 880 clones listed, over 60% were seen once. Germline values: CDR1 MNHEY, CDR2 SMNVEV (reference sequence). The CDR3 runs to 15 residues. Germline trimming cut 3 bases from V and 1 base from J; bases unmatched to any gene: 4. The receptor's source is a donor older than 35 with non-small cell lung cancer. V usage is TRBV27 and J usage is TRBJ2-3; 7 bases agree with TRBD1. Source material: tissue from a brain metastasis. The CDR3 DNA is TGTGCCAGCAGTTTGTTAGGACAGGGCACAGATACGCAGTATTTT. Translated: CASSLLGQGTDTQYF.